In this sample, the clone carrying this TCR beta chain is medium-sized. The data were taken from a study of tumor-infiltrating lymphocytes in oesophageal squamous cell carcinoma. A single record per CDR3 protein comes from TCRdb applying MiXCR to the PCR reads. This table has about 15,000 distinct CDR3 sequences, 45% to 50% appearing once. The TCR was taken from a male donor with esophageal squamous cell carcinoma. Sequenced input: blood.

The DNA for the CDR3 is TGTGCCAGCAACGAGGCAGGGGGTTGGAGCGGCTACACCTTC. Its translation: CASNEAGGWSGYTF. The rearrangement joins TRBV12-3 or TRBV12-4 to TRBJ1-2, with 7 nucleotides matching TRBD1. This CDR3 has 14 amino acids. J lost 8 bases, V lost 7 bases, and 13 bases had no gene match.